The source of this T cell receptor beta chain is a study of cytomegalovirus exposure and HLA in healthy donors. The study ran its PCR with 60 Vbeta and 13 Jbeta primers. Some clones are missing from TCRdb's copy, which holds only in-frame ones; the method was immunoSEQ multiplex PCR. Among roughly 140,000 clones, 50% to 75% were seen once, and the ten largest hold about 3%. In the case of this clone: What it binds is unknown. Other nucleotide sequences in the sample specify the same CDR3.

Whole-study results and caveats: A list of roughly 160 TCR beta chains associated with cytomegalovirus was given. A later analysis associated under 20,000 TCR beta sequences with HLA alleles at a 0.05 false discovery rate. Productive rates of about 87% or about 30% were seen for most TCR beta V segments in an earlier analysis. Indistinguishability led to the exclusion of some V segments, TRBV6-2 and TRBV6-3 included.

From germline, CDR1 is SGHNT and CDR2 YYREEE (reference sequence). CDR3 size: 15 residues. V shed 0 bases, J shed 4 bases, and the junction held 3 bases outside the gene matches. The source is a woman aged 25 to 39 in good health and CMV-seropositive. This chain links TRBV5-4 with TRBJ2-3; 9 bases are shared with TRBD2. Sequenced: PBMCs. The CDR3 DNA follows: TGTGCCAGCAGCTTGGGGTTAGCGGGGGCAGATACGCAGTATTTT. This sequence encodes CASSLGLAGADTQYF.